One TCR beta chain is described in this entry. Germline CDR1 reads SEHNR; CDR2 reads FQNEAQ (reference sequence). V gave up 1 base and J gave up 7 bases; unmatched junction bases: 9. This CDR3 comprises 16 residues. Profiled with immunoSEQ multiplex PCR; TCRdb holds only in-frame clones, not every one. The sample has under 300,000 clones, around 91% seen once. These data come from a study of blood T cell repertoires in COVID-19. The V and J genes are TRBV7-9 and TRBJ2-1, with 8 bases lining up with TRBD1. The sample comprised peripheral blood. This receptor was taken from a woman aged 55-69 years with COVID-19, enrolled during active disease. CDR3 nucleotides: TGTGCCAGCAGCTTAGGTGTCAGGACAGGGACAAATGAGCAGTTCTTC. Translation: CASSLGVRTGTNEQFF.